This TCR beta chain was identified during a study of T-cell memory formation after mild COVID-19. This clonotype showed up many times. V dropped 1 base and J dropped 8 bases, with 14 bases sitting between them. Per the germline V gene, CDR1 is MGHRA and CDR2 is YSYEKL. This CDR3 comprises 14 residues. From 5'RACE with constant-segment primers came TCR alpha and TCR beta cDNA libraries that carried sample barcodes and UMIs. TCRdb itself ran the 5' RACE reads through MiXCR, one entry per CDR3 protein. The repertoire has roughly 250,000 distinct CDR3 sequences, 15% to 20% of them found once; the top ten carry 3.5%.

The rearrangement links TRBV4-1 to TRBJ1-2; D may be TRBD1 (5 bases). The sample taken for sequencing was PBMCs or a T cell subset sorted from them (not recorded which). The receptor was derived from a man between 18 and 29 years old who had mild COVID-19 (a few samples of this study predate the infection). Cell type and time point are not known. Here the CDR3 reads CASSQVSGLGGYTF. The CDR3 region has the DNA TGCGCCAGCAGCCAAGTTTCAGGGCTGGGCGGCTACACCTTC.